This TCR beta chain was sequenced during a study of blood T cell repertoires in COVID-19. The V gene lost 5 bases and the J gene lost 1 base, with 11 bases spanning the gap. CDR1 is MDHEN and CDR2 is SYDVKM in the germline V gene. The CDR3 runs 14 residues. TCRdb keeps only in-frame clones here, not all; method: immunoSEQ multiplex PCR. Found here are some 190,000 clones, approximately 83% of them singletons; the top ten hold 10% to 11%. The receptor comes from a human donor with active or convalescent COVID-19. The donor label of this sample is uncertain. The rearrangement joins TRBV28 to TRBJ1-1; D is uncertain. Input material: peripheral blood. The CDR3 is CASSLDTSNTEAFF. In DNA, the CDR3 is TGTGCCAGCAGTCTTGACACGTCGAACACTGAAGCTTTCTTT. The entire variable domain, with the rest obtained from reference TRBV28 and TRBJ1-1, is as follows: DVKVTQSSRYLVKRTGEKVFLECVQDMDHENMFWYRQDPGLGLRLIYFSYDVKMKEKGDIPEGYSVSREKKERFSLILESASTNQTSMYLCASSLDTSNTEAFFGQGTRLTVV.